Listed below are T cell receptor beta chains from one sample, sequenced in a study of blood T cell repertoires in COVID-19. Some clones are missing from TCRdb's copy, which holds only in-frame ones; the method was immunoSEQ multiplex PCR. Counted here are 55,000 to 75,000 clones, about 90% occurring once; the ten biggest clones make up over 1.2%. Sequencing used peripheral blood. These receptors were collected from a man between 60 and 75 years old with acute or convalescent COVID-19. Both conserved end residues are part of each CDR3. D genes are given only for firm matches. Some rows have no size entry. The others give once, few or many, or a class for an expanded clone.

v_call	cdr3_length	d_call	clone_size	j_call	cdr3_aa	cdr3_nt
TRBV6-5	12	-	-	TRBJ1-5	CATSGSGQPQHF	TGTGCCACGTCAGGCTCAGGTCAGCCCCAGCATTTT
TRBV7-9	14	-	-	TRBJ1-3	CASRGTLSGNTIYF	TGTGCCAGCAGGGGGACTCTCTCTGGAAACACCATATATTTT
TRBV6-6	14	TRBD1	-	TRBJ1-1	CASSSPTPGQGGFF	TGTGCCAGCAGTTCCCCTACACCGGGACAGGGCGGATTCTTT
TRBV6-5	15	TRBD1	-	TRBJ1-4	CASSSTGAPNEKLFF	TGTGCCAGCAGTTCTACAGGGGCCCCTAATGAAAAACTGTTTTTT
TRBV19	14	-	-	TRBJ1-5	CASSPGLKNQPQHF	TGTGCCAGCTCCCCGGGACTGAAAAATCAGCCCCAGCATTTT
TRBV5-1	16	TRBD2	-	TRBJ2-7	CASSSILAGGTYEQYF	TGCGCCAGCAGCTCGATACTAGCGGGGGGGACCTACGAGCAGTACTTC
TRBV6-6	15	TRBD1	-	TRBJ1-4	CASIPGDRYNEKLFF	TGTGCCAGCATCCCGGGGGACAGATATAATGAAAAACTGTTTTTT
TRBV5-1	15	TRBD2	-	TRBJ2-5	CASSLSGGTVETQYF	TGCGCCAGCAGCTTGAGCGGGGGGACGGTGGAGACCCAGTACTTC
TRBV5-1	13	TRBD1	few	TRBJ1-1	CATGTGENTEAFF	TGCGCCACCGGGACAGGGGAGAACACTGAAGCTTTCTTT
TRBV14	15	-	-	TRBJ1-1	CASSQAWGGNTEAFF	TGTGCCAGCAGCCAAGCCTGGGGAGGAAACACTGAAGCTTTCTTT
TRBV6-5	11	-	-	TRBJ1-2	CATAEYYGYTF	TGTGCCACAGCGGAATACTATGGCTACACCTTC
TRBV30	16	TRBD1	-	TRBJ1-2	CAPHLNRGRGGYGYTF	TGTGCCCCGCACCTAAACAGGGGGCGAGGTGGCTATGGCTACACCTTC
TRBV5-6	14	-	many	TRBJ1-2	CASSLTEANYGYTF	TGTGCCAGCAGCTTGACCGAGGCTAACTATGGCTACACCTTC
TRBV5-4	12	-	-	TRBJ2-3	CASSLDRDTQYF	TGTGCCAGCAGCTTGGACAGAGATACGCAGTATTTT
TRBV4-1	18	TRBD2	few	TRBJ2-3	CASSQDAALAGNTDTQYF	TGCGCCAGCAGCCAAGACGCCGCCCTAGCGGGGAATACAGATACGCAGTATTTT
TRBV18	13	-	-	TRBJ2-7	CASSPLTESEQYF	TGTGCCAGCTCACCACTGACAGAGAGCGAGCAGTACTTC
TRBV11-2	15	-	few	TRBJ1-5	CASSLGARGNQPQHF	TGTGCCAGCAGCTTAGGGGCACGAGGCAATCAGCCCCAGCATTTT
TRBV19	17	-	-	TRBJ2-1	CASSIVGLSAENNEQFF	TGTGCCAGTAGTATAGTGGGCCTGTCGGCTGAAAACAATGAGCAGTTCTTC
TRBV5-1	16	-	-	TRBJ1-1	CASSFEGMVENTEAFF	TGCGCCAGCAGCTTCGAGGGCATGGTAGAGAACACTGAAGCTTTCTTT
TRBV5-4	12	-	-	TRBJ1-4	CASSSDREKLFF	TGTGCCAGCAGCTCCGACAGGGAAAAACTGTTTTTT
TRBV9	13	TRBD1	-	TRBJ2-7	CASSVMDRAEQYF	TGTGCCAGCAGCGTCATGGACAGGGCCGAGCAGTACTTC
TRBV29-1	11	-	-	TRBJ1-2	CSVSQAEGYTF	TGCAGCGTTAGCCAGGCCGAAGGCTACACCTTC
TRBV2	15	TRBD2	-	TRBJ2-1	CASSEAGGASSEQFF	TGTGCCAGCAGTGAGGCGGGGGGGGCCTCTAGTGAGCAGTTCTTC
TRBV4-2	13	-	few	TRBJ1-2	CASSPRVTNGYTF	TGTGCCAGCAGCCCACGGGTTACTAATGGCTACACCTTC
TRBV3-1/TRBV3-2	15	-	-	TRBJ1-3	CASSPRGGSGNTIYF	TGTGCCAGCAGCCCCCGCGGGGGCTCTGGAAACACCATATATTTT
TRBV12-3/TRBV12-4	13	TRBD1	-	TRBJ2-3	CASSSDRGNTQYF	TGTGCCAGCAGTAGTGACAGGGGTAATACGCAGTATTTT
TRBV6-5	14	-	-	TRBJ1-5	CASSRGQSNQPQHF	TGTGCCAGCAGTCGAGGACAGAGCAATCAGCCCCAGCATTTT
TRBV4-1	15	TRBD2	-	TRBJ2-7	CASSQTLSGGYEQYF	TGCGCCAGCAGCCAAACCCTTAGCGGGGGATACGAGCAGTACTTC
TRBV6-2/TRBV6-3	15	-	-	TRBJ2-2	CASSPSGRNTGELFF	TGTGCCAGCAGTCCCTCCGGGAGGAACACCGGGGAGCTGTTTTTT